Each of the 31 T cell receptor beta chains below was sequenced from the same sample in a study of shared clonotypes between healthy human individuals. Sequencing used immunoSEQ multiplex PCR; TCRdb keeps in-frame clones, though not all of them. This table holds approximately 980,000 clones, 76% found once. The sequencing sample was made of memory CD4+ T cells sorted from blood. The subset denotes: CD45RA-negative fraction. The receptors stem from a man aged 18 to 30 in good health.

About this clone: Other DNA sequences of this sample code for an identical CDR3. The rearrangement uses TRBV30 and TRBJ2-5; TRBD1 is a possible D gene (5 bases). Germline V CDR1 and CDR2: GTSNPN, SVGIG (reference sequence). The CDR3 extends over 12 amino acids. Trimming pared 3 bases from V and 4 bases from J, leaving 9 bases between. CDR3 protein: CAWRAGRETQYF. The DNA of the CDR3 is TGTGCCTGGAGGGCAGGGCGAGAGACCCAGTACTTC.

The chain couples TRBV5-1 to TRBJ2-3; 14 bases align to TRBD2. The length of the CDR3 is 15 residues. Trimming removed 3 bases from V and 6 bases from J; junction bases left unmatched: 3. Looked up from germline, CDR1 is SGHRS and CDR2 is YFSETQ. CDR3 amino acids: CASSSRTSGGDTQYF. The DNA for the CDR3 is TGCGCCAGCAGCTCCCGGACTAGCGGGGGGGATACGCAGTATTTT.

This sequence joins TRBV6-5 and TRBJ1-5, with TRBD1 as a possible D gene (5 bases). CDR3 length: 15 amino acids. The ends were cut back, 7 bases at V and 7 bases at J, with 20 bases in the middle. Germline lookup yields CDR1 MNHEY and CDR2 SVGAGI. CDR3 residues: CASTSGTGGGQPQHF. CDR3 in DNA: TGTGCCAGCACTTCAGGGACGGGCGGTGGGCAGCCCCAGCATTTT.

This sequence joins TRBV5-4 and TRBJ2-5; TRBD2 aligns across 7 bases. Germline values: CDR1 SGHNT, CDR2 YYREEE (reference sequence). This CDR3 spans 16 amino acids. Trimming took 5 bases from V and 5 from J; bases not matched to a gene: 15. The CDR3, as DNA: TGTGCCAGCAGGATTGGGGCGGGAGTGTCCGGCGAGACCCAGTACTTC. Protein product: CASRIGAGVSGETQYF.

This chain uses TRBV6-5 with TRBJ2-1; TRBD2 is a possible D gene (6 bases). The germline V and J ends were trimmed by 4 bases and 6 bases, with 16 bases remaining between them. From germline, CDR1 is MNHEY and CDR2 SVGAGI. The CDR3 spans 15 residues. Written as DNA, the CDR3 is TGTGCCAGCAGTTCCGTTCTAGGGACTGCCAATGAGCAGTTCTTC. Protein: CASSSVLGTANEQFF.

CDR3 protein: CASRSGGANTGELFF. CDR3 bases: TGTGCCAGCAGGAGCGGGGGGGCGAACACCGGGGAGCTGTTTTTT. The chain uses TRBV7-2 and TRBJ2-2, with 10 positions matching TRBD2. The CDR3 consists of 15 residues. Per germline, CDR1 SGHTA and CDR2 FQGNSA. Unmatched junction bases numbered 1, after V lost 6 bases and J lost 0 bases.

This clone appeared many times. The chain has TRBV25-1 and TRBJ1-2, with 11 bases identical to TRBD1. CDR1 MGHDK and CDR2 SYGVNS come from the germline V gene. The CDR3 is made up of 14 amino acids. The J segment lost 7 bases and the V segment lost 4 bases, leaving 5 bases of the junction unmatched. The CDR3 here is CASSGGQGGTGYTF. The CDR3 coding sequence is TGTGCCAGCAGTGGGGGACAGGGGGGTACTGGCTACACCTTC.

As concerns this clone: The sample contains more than one DNA sequence encoding this CDR3. The chain employs TRBV7-2 and TRBJ2-5, with D uncertain. The CDR3 sequence is 12 residues long. V lost 2 bases, J lost 4 bases, and 5 bases lay in between. Germline V CDR1 and CDR2: SGHTA, FQGNSA. The CDR3 sequence: CASSLLGETQYF. The CDR3 DNA follows: TGTGCCAGCAGCTTATTGGGAGAGACCCAGTACTTC.

The V call is TRBV12-5, the J call TRBJ2-1; 7 bases agree with TRBD1. The length of the CDR3 is 17 residues. With V trimmed by 1 base and J by 2 bases, 8 bases remained unmatched. The germline V gene encodes CDR1 LGHNT and CDR2 FRNRAP. This CDR3 reads CASGLAPGQRPYNEQFF. CDR3 bases: TGTGCTAGTGGTTTGGCACCGGGACAGCGGCCCTACAATGAGCAGTTCTTC.

CDR3 DNA: TGTGCCAGCAGCTTAGGGATGGCGATCCAGTACGAGCAGTACTTC. Amino acid sequence: CASSLGMAIQYEQYF. J is TRBJ2-7 and V is TRBV7-2; D is unresolved. The CDR3 length is 15 residues. Germline V gives CDR1 SGHTA, CDR2 FQGNSA. Trimming shortened V by 1 base and J by 4 bases, and 14 bases separated the two germline ends. The variable domain in full, with the rest retrieved from reference TRBV7-2 and TRBJ2-7, is GAGVSQSPSNKVTEKGKDVELRCDPISGHTALYWYRQSLGQGLEFLIYFQGNSAPDKSGLPSDRFSAERTGGSVSTLTIQRTQQEDSAVYLCASSLGMAIQYEQYFGPGTRLTVT.

The rearrangement links TRBV27 to TRBJ2-5; 9 bases agree with TRBD2. CDR3 size: 16 residues. Germline assignment: CDR1 MNHEY and CDR2 SMNVEV (reference sequence). With V trimmed by 0 bases and J by 4 bases, 6 bases remained unmatched. CDR3 residues: CASSLSGLAGPETQYF. DNA for the CDR3: TGTGCCAGCAGTTTATCGGGGCTAGCGGGGCCAGAGACCCAGTACTTC.

This clone has only a few counts. V and J are TRBV6-1 and TRBJ1-2; the D is unclear. Trimming shortened V by 7 bases and J by 5 bases, and 20 bases separated the two germline ends. The CDR3 is made up of 15 amino acids. Germline V gene lookup returns CDR1 MNHNS and CDR2 SASEGT. The CDR3 loop reads CASTDMTGRRYGYTF. The DNA of the CDR3 is TGTGCCAGCACAGACATGACCGGGAGGCGGTATGGCTACACCTTC.

This chain links TRBV9 with TRBJ2-2; 9 bases map to TRBD1. The germline V gene has CDR1 SGDLS and CDR2 YYNGEE. With V trimmed by 0 bases and J by 7 bases, 13 bases remained unmatched. The CDR3 has 18 residues. CDR3 DNA: TGTGCCAGCAGCGTAGTTTCCGGGACAGGGAAAAGGGTCGGGGAGCTGTTTTTT. It translates to CASSVVSGTGKRVGELFF.

In DNA form, the CDR3 reads TGTGCCAGCAGCACCCAGCCGGGAAACACCATATATTTT. Its protein is CASSTQPGNTIYF. The chain employs TRBV11-2 and TRBJ1-3; the D is unclear. Germline assignment: CDR1 SGHAT and CDR2 FQNNGV. V was cut by 5 bases and J by 4 bases, with 9 bases left in between. The CDR3 extends over 13 amino acids.

This sequence joins TRBV7-9 and TRBJ1-1, with D unclear. From germline, CDR1 is SEHNR and CDR2 FQNEAQ (reference sequence). The CDR3 is 13 residues long. V shed 1 base and J shed 8 bases, with 11 bases lying between them. Written as DNA, the CDR3 is TGTGCCAGCAGCTTAGGTTCAGGTAGAGAAGCTTTCTTT. Its translation: CASSLGSGREAFF.

V gene TRBV13 combines with J gene TRBJ1-6, with TRBD1 as a possible D gene (5 bases). The CDR3 spans 16 residues. V was shortened by 1 base and J by 5 bases, with 12 bases between the two germline ends. Germline loops: CDR1 PRHDT, CDR2 FYEKMQ (reference sequence). CDR3 sequence reads: CASSLEGTAHNSPLHF. CDR3 bases: TGTGCCAGCAGCTTAGAAGGGACCGCTCATAATTCACCCCTCCACTTT.

The count of this clone is one. This rearrangement joins TRBV9 to TRBJ2-7; TRBD1 aligns across 10 bases. This CDR3 has 15 residues. Germline V gene sequence: CDR1 SGDLS, CDR2 YYNGEE. V dropped 0 bases and J dropped 5; count of bases not matched to a gene: 5. The CDR3 is CASSVADRGPNEQYF. CDR3 coding DNA: TGTGCCAGCAGCGTAGCTGACAGGGGGCCGAACGAGCAGTACTTC.

Of note for this clone: Mismatch with germline at one junction end may stem from a read error. V and J are TRBV11-2 and TRBJ2-3, with no clear D. Germline assignment: CDR1 SGHAT and CDR2 FQNNGV. There are 12 residues in the CDR3. The CDR3 DNA reads TGTGCCAGCAGCCTAGAACTCCATACGCAGTATTTT. Encoded protein: CASSLELHTQYF.

This clone came up a few times. V usage is TRBV6-5 and J usage is TRBJ2-1, with 10 nucleotides matching TRBD2. Germline CDR1 reads MNHEY; CDR2 reads SVGAGI. The CDR3 spans 14 residues. Trimming removed 8 bases from V and 9 bases from J; junction bases left unmatched: 10. The CDR3 protein is CASVKSGRAPEQFF. CDR3 nucleotides: TGTGCCAGCGTCAAAAGCGGGAGGGCCCCTGAGCAGTTCTTC.

The chain combines TRBV6-1 with TRBJ2-7, with a weak D call TRBD2 (6 bases). CDR1 is MNHNS and CDR2 is SASEGT in the germline V gene. V lost 3 bases, J lost 7 bases, and 16 bases lay in between. This CDR3 comprises 14 residues. The CDR3 spells CASSDPWRATEQYF. The CDR3 nucleotides are TGTGCCAGCAGTGACCCCTGGAGGGCAACGGAGCAGTACTTC.

This sequence joins TRBV14 and TRBJ2-7; TRBD2 agrees at 14 bases. This CDR3 has 17 residues. Germline V gene lookup returns CDR1 SGHDN and CDR2 FVKESK. V shed 6 bases and J 2 bases; nucleotides not matched to a gene: 9. The CDR3, as DNA: TGTGCCAGCAGTCCTCCGGGACTAGCGGGAGTTGCCTACGAGCAGTACTTC. It specifies CASSPPGLAGVAYEQYF.

The chain uses TRBV30 and TRBJ2-3, with D unresolved. Germline V gene data show CDR1 as GTSNPN and CDR2 as SVGIG (reference sequence). Deletions cut 4 bases from V and 6 bases from J, with 8 bases between. The CDR3 sequence is 11 residues long. The CDR3 nucleotides are TGTGCCTGGACCCGGCTTGATACGCAGTATTTT. Translated: CAWTRLDTQYF.

The V gene is TRBV5-6, the J gene TRBJ1-1; D gene ambiguous. Germline CDR1 SGHDT, CDR2 YYEEEE. The CDR3 loop spans 13 amino acids. Trimming took 4 bases from V and 4 from J, leaving 11 bases between them. This CDR3 is CASSPDQLTEAFF. In nucleotides, the CDR3 is TGTGCCAGCAGCCCCGACCAGCTCACTGAAGCTTTCTTT.

The rearrangement joins TRBV5-5 to TRBJ2-7, with 10 bases that match TRBD2. The V gene end was trimmed by 5 bases and the J gene end by 2 bases; junction bases not matched to a gene: 4. Germline-derived CDR1 and CDR2 are SGHKS and YYEKEE (reference sequence). The length of the CDR3 is 14 residues. The CDR3 loop is CASSGLAATYEQYF. The CDR3 DNA reads TGTGCCAGCAGTGGACTAGCGGCTACCTACGAGCAGTACTTC.

As concerns this clone: The junction shows a germline mismatch at one end, possibly a read error. The CDR3 region has the DNA TGTGCCAGCACCCTCCAAGGGACCCAGTACTTC. This encodes CASTLQGTQYF. The V and J genes are TRBV5-6 and TRBJ2-5; D is undetermined. Germline V lookup: CDR1 SGHDT, CDR2 YYEEEE. The CDR3 consists of 11 residues. The variable domain in full, with the rest retrieved from reference TRBV5-6 and TRBJ2-5, is DAGVTQSPTHLIKTRGQQVTLRCSPKSGHDTVSWYQQALGQGPQFIFQYYEEEERQRGNFPDRFSGHQFPNYSSELNVNALLLGDSALYLCASTLQGTQYFGPGTRLLVL.

The chain is built from TRBV29-1 and TRBJ1-2; perhaps TRBD1 as D (5 bases). Germline V gene data show CDR1 as SQVTM and CDR2 as ANQGSEA. The CDR3 extends over 13 amino acids. Trimming shortened V by 4 bases and J by 4 bases, and 13 bases separated the two germline ends. CDR3 in DNA: TGCAGCGTTGGGACCGGGACTGCCTATGGCTACACCTTC. This codes for CSVGTGTAYGYTF.

The V and J genes are TRBV15 and TRBJ2-7; TRBD2 matches 10 bases. The CDR3 spans 14 residues. Germline V gene lookup returns CDR1 LNHNV and CDR2 YYDKDF (reference sequence). Germline trimming cut 4 bases from V and 3 bases from J; bases unmatched to any gene: 3. This chain's CDR3 is CATSTSGRIYEQYF. CDR3 bases: TGTGCCACCAGCACTAGCGGGAGAATCTACGAGCAGTACTTC.

J is TRBJ2-7 and V is TRBV5-1; D remains ambiguous. CDR1 is SGHRS, CDR2 YFSETQ, per germline. V lost 4 bases to trimming and J lost 2 bases, with 16 bases between them. CDR3 length: 15 residues. The CDR3 region has the DNA TGCGCCAGCAGCGAGCAGGCAATTGGTCCCTACGAGCAGTACTTC. Residues: CASSEQAIGPYEQYF.

The chain carries TRBV4-1 and TRBJ1-5; D is uncertain. CDR1 and CDR2 (germline): MGHRA, YSYEKL. The V and J ends lost 0 bases and 4 bases respectively, with 10 bases between them. This CDR3 region has 15 residues. The CDR3 loop reads CASSQDRGSNQPQHF. The CDR3 DNA is TGCGCCAGCAGCCAAGATCGAGGGTCAAATCAGCCCCAGCATTTT.

V gene TRBV5-1 combines with J gene TRBJ2-5; D may be TRBD1 (6 bases). Trimming removed 3 bases at V and 4 bases at J, with 19 bases between. This CDR3 contains 16 residues. Germline assignment: CDR1 SGHRS and CDR2 YFSETQ. DNA of the CDR3: TGCGCCAGCAGCTCGTCGGTACAGGGCAGATCAGAGACCCAGTACTTC. This codes for CASSSSVQGRSETQYF.

The chain links TRBV11-3 to TRBJ2-1, with D hard to call. This CDR3 has 12 residues. Germline V lookup: CDR1 SGHNT, CDR2 YENEEA. V lost 3 bases and J lost 10, with 10 bases in between. CDR3 residues: CASSLGEAEQFF. Written as DNA, the CDR3 is TGTGCCAGCAGCTTGGGCGAGGCCGAGCAGTTCTTC.